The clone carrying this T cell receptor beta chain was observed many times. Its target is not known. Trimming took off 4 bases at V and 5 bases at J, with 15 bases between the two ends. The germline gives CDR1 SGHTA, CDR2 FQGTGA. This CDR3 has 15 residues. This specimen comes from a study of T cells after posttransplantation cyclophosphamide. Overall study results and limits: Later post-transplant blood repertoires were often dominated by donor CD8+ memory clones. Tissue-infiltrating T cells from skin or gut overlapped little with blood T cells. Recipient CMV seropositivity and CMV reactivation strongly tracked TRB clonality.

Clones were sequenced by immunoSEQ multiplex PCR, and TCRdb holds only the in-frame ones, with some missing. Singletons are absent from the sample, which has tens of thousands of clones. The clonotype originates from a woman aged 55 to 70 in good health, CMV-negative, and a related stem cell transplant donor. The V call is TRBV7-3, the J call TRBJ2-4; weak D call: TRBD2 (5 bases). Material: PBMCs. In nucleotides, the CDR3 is TGTGCCAGCAGCTCCCCCCCTCGAGGGCAAAACATTCAGTACTTC. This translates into CASSSPPRGQNIQYF.